Shown below are 29 T cell receptor beta chains from a single sample sequenced in a study of control samples from healthy donors and cancer patients. Assay: immunoSEQ multiplex PCR; the TCRdb copy retains only in-frame clones and omits some. The table includes 70,000 or so clones, roughly nine tenths detected once. Sequenced input: PBMCs. The receptors derive from a man in his sixties with lung cancer.

The J gene is TRBJ2-3, the V gene TRBV6-5; 8 nucleotides agree with TRBD1. The CDR3 covers 14 residues. CDR1 MNHEY and CDR2 SVGAGI come from the germline V gene. V shed 7 bases and J 3 bases; nucleotides not matched to a gene: 6. In nucleotides, the CDR3 is TGTGCCAGCATCCCAGGGGGCGCGACAGATACGCAGTATTTT. Its translation: CASIPGGATDTQYF.

This clone is a singleton in its sample. The V and J genes are TRBV3-1 (or the pseudogene TRBV3-2) and TRBJ2-3; D may be TRBD2 (6 bases). The germline V gene has CDR1 LGHDT and CDR2 YNNKEL (reference sequence). V was cut by 3 bases and J by 0 bases, with 13 bases left in between. The CDR3 extends over 16 amino acids. CDR3 nucleotides: TGTGCCAGCAGCCATCGTTTGGGGACTAGCACAGATACGCAGTATTTT. The encoded protein is CASSHRLGTSTDTQYF.

The J gene is TRBJ1-2, the V gene TRBV7-3; 9 bases line up with TRBD1. V gave up 1 base and J gave up 3 bases; unmatched junction bases: 6. The CDR3 consists of 16 residues. Germline loops: CDR1 SGHTA, CDR2 FQGTGA. CDR3 amino acids: CASSLKTGGAYYGYTF. The CDR3 coding sequence is TGTGCCAGCAGCTTAAAAACAGGGGGCGCTTACTATGGCTACACCTTC.

The chain employs TRBV3-1 (or the pseudogene TRBV3-2) and TRBJ2-7; no firm D call. The CDR3 loop spans 14 amino acids. Germline lookup yields CDR1 LGHDT and CDR2 YNNKEL (reference sequence). V gave up 1 base and J gave up 0 bases, with 7 bases separating them. The CDR3 nucleotides are TGTGCCAGCAGCCAAGGCAGGACCTCCTACGAGCAGTACTTC. Protein: CASSQGRTSYEQYF.

The CDR3 region is CASSASTDTQYF. In DNA form, the CDR3 reads TGCGCCAGCAGCGCGTCCACAGATACGCAGTATTTT. The chain has TRBV5-1 and TRBJ2-3, with no clear D. The CDR3 sequence is 12 residues long. Germline V gene lookup returns CDR1 SGHRS and CDR2 YFSETQ. Deletions cut 4 bases from V and 2 bases from J, with 5 bases between.

The V gene is TRBV9, the J gene TRBJ2-2; 10 bases fit TRBD2. The germline gives CDR1 SGDLS, CDR2 YYNGEE. V gave up 4 bases and J gave up 3 bases; unmatched junction bases: 6. The CDR3 runs 16 residues. CDR3 nucleotide sequence: TGTGCCAGCAGCCGGGCTAGCGGGGGCTACACCGGGGAGCTGTTTTTT. Amino acid sequence: CASSRASGGYTGELFF.

The chain couples TRBV2 to TRBJ2-7; 12 nucleotides agree with TRBD2. Germline CDR1 and CDR2: SNHLY and FYNNEI. The CDR3 covers 15 residues. Losses at the gene ends were 5 bases for V and 3 bases for J; bases not matched to a gene: 5. CDR3 DNA: TGTGCCAGCAGTCGACTAGCGGGGGTAGGCTACGAGCAGTACGTC. This gives the protein CASSRLAGVGYEQYV.

This clone was detected a few times. This chain connects TRBV11-3 to TRBJ2-7, with D possibly TRBD2 on 5 matching bases. The CDR3 is made up of 15 amino acids. The V and J ends lost 1 base and 1 base respectively, with 11 bases between them. Germline CDR1 reads SGHNT; CDR2 reads YENEEA. The chain's CDR3 is CASSLGGSRSYEQYV. For the CDR3, the DNA is TGTGCCAGCAGCTTAGGAGGGTCAAGGTCCTACGAGCAGTACGTC.

The rearrangement joins TRBV5-1 to TRBJ2-2; 8 bases line up with TRBD2. The CDR3 runs 17 residues. The V and J ends lost 0 bases and 5 bases, in that order; junction bases with no gene match: 9. Germline-derived CDR1 and CDR2 are SGHRS and YFSETQ. Written as DNA, the CDR3 is TGCGCCAGCAGCTTGGCCGCGGAAGCGGGGGATACCGGGGAGCTGTTTTTT. The encoded protein is CASSLAAEAGDTGELFF.

The V gene is TRBV30, the J gene TRBJ2-1; possibly TRBD1 for D (6 bases). V lost 2 bases and J 6 bases, leaving 14 bases between the germline ends. This CDR3 is built from 14 residues. The V gene's germline CDR1 is GTSNPN and CDR2 SVGIG (reference sequence). The CDR3 protein is CAWSLGTQGNEQFF. DNA of the CDR3: TGTGCCTGGAGTCTCGGGACACAAGGCAATGAGCAGTTCTTC.

The sample holds one count of this clone. The rearrangement links TRBV6-5 to TRBJ1-6; D uncertain. In germline, CDR1 is MNHEY, CDR2 SVGAGI. The CDR3 has 13 residues. Deletions cut 6 bases from V and 6 bases from J, with 9 bases between. The CDR3 spells CASSREVNSPLHF. The CDR3 DNA reads TGTGCCAGCAGCCGCGAAGTTAATTCACCCCTCCACTTT.

The genes are TRBV10-3 and TRBJ2-7; TRBD1 or TRBD2 may be the D gene (5 bases each). Germline loops: CDR1 ENHRY, CDR2 SYGVKD. This CDR3 has 16 residues. Trimming pared 0 bases from V and 4 bases from J, leaving 16 bases between. This chain's CDR3 is CAISESGARGWYEQYV. The CDR3 nucleotides read TGTGCCATCAGTGAGTCAGGGGCTCGGGGATGGTACGAGCAGTACGTC.

V gene TRBV2 combines with J gene TRBJ1-1; D gene ambiguous. Per germline, CDR1 SNHLY and CDR2 FYNNEI. The ends were cut back, 8 bases at V and 0 bases at J, with 10 bases in the middle. The CDR3 is 13 residues long. The chain's CDR3 is CASSSTMNTEAFF. The CDR3 DNA follows: TGTGCCAGCTCCTCCACCATGAACACTGAAGCTTTCTTT.

The chain joins TRBV6-1 to TRBJ1-5; D perhaps matches TRBD1 (6 bases). Trimming took off 2 bases at V and 5 bases at J, with 13 bases between the two ends. CDR1 is MNHNS, CDR2 SASEGT, per germline. This CDR3 comprises 15 residues. In DNA, the CDR3 is TGTGCCAGCAGTGAACTGGGGGCGAGGCATCAGCCCCAGCATTTT. Protein product: CASSELGARHQPQHF.

V is TRBV20-1 and J is TRBJ2-5; the D gene is possibly TRBD1 (6 bases). The CDR3 consists of 11 residues. The V end was cut by 6 bases, the J end by 11 bases, with 16 bases between. Germline V CDR1 and CDR2: DFQATT, SNEGSKA (reference sequence). The CDR3 nucleotides read TGCAGTGCCCCGGACAGCTTTTTGCAGTACTTC. As protein: CSAPDSFLQYF.

The chain employs TRBV12-5 and TRBJ1-5; no definite D call. V lost 0 bases, J lost 2 bases, and 11 bases lay in between. Germline V gene data show CDR1 as LGHNT and CDR2 as FRNRAP. There are 16 residues in the CDR3. CDR3 sequence reads: CASGLVPGTGNQPQHF. The DNA of the CDR3 is TGTGCTAGTGGTTTGGTACCGGGAACAGGCAATCAGCCCCAGCATTTT.

This clone was recorded a few times. This chain joins TRBV7-3 and TRBJ2-4; tentatively, D is TRBD2 (7 bases). Germline loops: CDR1 SGHTA, CDR2 FQGTGA. The CDR3 extends over 16 amino acids. V gave up 2 bases and J gave up 5 bases, with 16 bases separating them. The DNA for the CDR3 is TGTGCCAGCAGCTTAGGGGCGGGGGCAGGCCAAAACATTCAGTACTTC. Translating gives CASSLGAGAGQNIQYF. The full variable domain, completed using reference TRBV7-3 and TRBJ2-4, is GAGVSQTPSNKVTEKGKYVELRCDPISGHTALYWYRQSLGQGPEFLIYFQGTGAADDSGLPNDRFFAVRPEGSVSTLKIQRTERGDSAVYLCASSLGAGAGQNIQYFGAGTRLSVL.

The V and J genes are TRBV6-5 and TRBJ2-3, with TRBD2 matching 7 bases. Trimming removed 7 bases from V and 2 bases from J; junction bases left unmatched: 6. CDR3 length: 14 amino acids. Per germline, CDR1 MNHEY and CDR2 SVGAGI. The CDR3 is CASNLGLPTDTQYF. The CDR3 DNA sequence: TGTGCCAGCAATTTGGGACTACCCACAGATACGCAGTATTTT.

The rearrangement links TRBV28 to TRBJ1-1; D remains unclear. The CDR3 has 13 residues. V lost 11 bases to trimming and J lost 3 bases, with 16 bases between them. Germline values: CDR1 MDHEN, CDR2 SYDVKM. Written as DNA, the CDR3 is TGTGCCGCCGAGGGCAGGAGGGACACTGAAGCTTTCTTT. The encoded protein is CAAEGRRDTEAFF.

The chain links TRBV5-5 to TRBJ1-3; 7 bases agree with TRBD1. The V and J ends lost 3 bases and 3 bases, in that order; junction bases with no gene match: 6. The CDR3 totals 15 residues. Germline assignment: CDR1 SGHKS and CDR2 YYEKEE (reference sequence). For the CDR3, the DNA is TGTGCCAGCAGCTCGGGACAGCTCTATGGAAACACCATATATTTT. This codes for CASSSGQLYGNTIYF.

The chain joins TRBV7-3 to TRBJ1-1; D is unresolved. Germline V CDR1 and CDR2: SGHTA, FQGTGA. CDR3 length equals 13 residues. Trimming took off 2 bases at V and 4 bases at J, with 8 bases between the two ends. This CDR3 reads CASSLGSSTEAFF. DNA of the CDR3: TGTGCCAGCAGCTTAGGTTCGAGCACTGAAGCTTTCTTT.

The gene calls are TRBV14 and TRBJ2-5, with D maybe TRBD2 (5 bases). CDR3 length: 14 residues. Trimming removed 4 bases from V and 5 bases from J, with 14 bases in between. Germline assignment: CDR1 SGHDN and CDR2 FVKESK. CDR3 protein: CASSRWTDPETQYF. CDR3 nucleotides: TGTGCCAGCAGCCGCTGGACTGACCCCGAGACCCAGTACTTC.

This rearrangement joins TRBV7-3 to TRBJ1-2; D gene unclear. V was cut by 5 bases and J by 0 bases, with 7 bases left in between. Per the germline V gene, CDR1 is SGHTA and CDR2 is FQGTGA. The CDR3 is 13 amino acids. The CDR3 bases are TGTGCCAGCAGCCCGGGCTCTAACTATGGCTACACCTTC. Amino acids: CASSPGSNYGYTF.

This clone was picked up a small number of times. CDR3 bases: TGTGCCAGCAGCTTACAGAGCACAGATACGCAGTATTTT. Protein product: CASSLQSTDTQYF. The J gene is TRBJ2-3, the V gene TRBV7-9; D is undetermined. CDR1 and CDR2 from the germline V gene are SEHNR and FQNEAQ (reference sequence). CDR3 length: 13 residues. Trimming shortened V by 2 bases and J by 0 bases, and 3 bases separated the two germline ends.

The V and J genes are TRBV9 and TRBJ2-3; TRBD2 is a possible D gene (6 bases). CDR3 size: 17 residues. Per germline, CDR1 SGDLS and CDR2 YYNGEE. V was cut by 0 bases and J by 0 bases, with 14 bases left in between. CDR3 loop: CASSVVFSGASTDTQYF. In DNA form, the CDR3 reads TGTGCCAGCAGCGTAGTCTTTAGCGGAGCTAGCACAGATACGCAGTATTTT.

The genes are TRBV7-3 and TRBJ2-1, with D perhaps matching TRBD1 (6 bases). From germline, CDR1 is SGHTA and CDR2 FQGTGA. V shed 1 base and J shed 7 bases, with 11 bases lying between them. The CDR3 has 14 amino acids. CDR3 DNA: TGTGCCAGCAGCTTAAGAAGGGGGATGAATGAGCAGTTCTTC. Translated, it gives CASSLRRGMNEQFF.

The chain carries TRBV10-3 and TRBJ2-7; D remains ambiguous. CDR3 size: 13 residues. Trimming left V 7 bases short and J 0 bases short, with 10 bases between. The germline CDR1 and CDR2 sequences are ENHRY and SYGVKD. The CDR3 is CAINNGPSYEQYF. The CDR3 nucleotides are TGTGCCATCAATAACGGACCCTCCTACGAGCAGTACTTC.

CDR3 DNA sequence: TGTGCCAGCTCCCTCCAAGGGGAAAAACTGTTTTTT. Its translation: CASSLQGEKLFF. The chain uses TRBV18 and TRBJ1-4; no clear D. V lost 6 bases and J 8 bases, leaving 10 bases between the germline ends. CDR3 length: 12 amino acids. From germline, CDR1 is KGHSH and CDR2 LQKENI.

The V gene is TRBV11-1, the J gene TRBJ2-2; possible D gene TRBD1, 5 bases. CDR3 length equals 12 residues. V lost 5 bases and J 9 bases, leaving 10 bases between the germline ends. CDR1 and CDR2 (germline): SGHAT, FQDESV (reference sequence). The CDR3 is CASSLTAWELFF. The CDR3 bases are TGTGCCAGCAGCCTGACAGCTTGGGAGCTGTTTTTT.